Presented here are 30 T cell receptor beta chains from one specimen sequenced in a study of cytomegalovirus exposure and HLA in healthy donors. This PCR relied on a set of 60 Vbeta primers and 13 Jbeta primers. Repertoires were generated with immunoSEQ multiplex PCR, while TCRdb's copy carries only in-frame clones and drops some. This table holds 140,000 to 150,000 clones, 88% found once. The specimen sequenced was PBMCs. All receptors come from a middle-aged woman in good health and CMV-seronegative.

The table lists this clone with a count of one. The V call is TRBV10-3, the J call TRBJ2-3, with 14 bases lining up with TRBD2. The germline V gene has CDR1 ENHRY and CDR2 SYGVKD. Losses at the gene ends were 8 bases for V and 4 bases for J; bases not matched to a gene: 8. The CDR3 is made up of 16 amino acids. The CDR3 here is CAIGGTSGSTADTQYF. In nucleotides, the CDR3 is TGTGCCATCGGGGGGACTAGCGGGAGTACGGCAGATACGCAGTATTTT.

The rearrangement uses TRBV4-1 and TRBJ1-1, with 8 positions matching TRBD1. The germline V gene has CDR1 MGHRA and CDR2 YSYEKL. The V gene end was trimmed by 5 bases and the J gene end by 0 bases; junction bases not matched to a gene: 5. The CDR3 consists of 15 residues. This CDR3 reads CASSFRGQVNTEAFF. As DNA, the CDR3 is TGCGCCAGCAGCTTCAGGGGGCAAGTGAACACTGAAGCTTTCTTT.

This clone has just a few counts. The chain uses TRBV15 and TRBJ2-1; D is undetermined. Germline V gives CDR1 LNHNV, CDR2 YYDKDF (reference sequence). CDR3 size: 13 residues. The V end lost 1 base, the J end lost 5 bases, and 6 bases lay between the germline ends. CDR3 loop: CATSRGVNNEQFF. CDR3 nucleotide sequence: TGTGCCACCAGCAGAGGAGTGAACAATGAGCAGTTCTTC.

Points on this clone: Relative to the germline gene, one junction end is altered; a read error may explain this. The V call is TRBV7-9, the J call TRBJ1-1; D uncertain. This CDR3 is 12 amino acids long. Germline V gives CDR1 SEHNR, CDR2 FQNEAQ (reference sequence). The CDR3 region is CSSSSPIPEAFF. DNA of the CDR3: TGTTCCAGCAGCTCCCCCATCCCTGAAGCTTTCTTT. The full variable domain, completed using reference TRBV7-9 and TRBJ1-1, is DTGVSQNPRHKITKRGQNVTFRCDPISEHNRLYWYRQTLGQGPEFLTYFQNEAQLEKSRLLSDRFSAERPKGSFSTLEIQRTEQGDSAMYLCSSSSPIPEAFFGQGTRLTVV.

This chain joins TRBV30 and TRBJ1-2, with D unresolved. The CDR3 loop spans 13 amino acids. CDR1 and CDR2 (germline): GTSNPN, SVGIG (reference sequence). Trimming took 3 bases from V and 4 from J, leaving 12 bases between them. As DNA, the CDR3 is TGTGCCTGGAGGACCGGGAGCGGCTATGGCTACACCTTC. This translates into CAWRTGSGYGYTF.

The chain uses TRBV11-3 and TRBJ2-7; 7 nucleotides match TRBD1. Trimming at V came to 5 bases and at J to 1 base, leaving 5 bases not matched to a gene. Germline lookup yields CDR1 SGHNT and CDR2 YENEEA. The CDR3 totals 14 residues. CDR3 sequence reads: CASSSWDSSYEQYF. DNA for the CDR3: TGTGCCAGCAGCAGCTGGGACAGTTCCTACGAGCAGTACTTC.

DNA of the CDR3: TGTGCCAGCAGCTGGCCCATAAGCGGTACCTACGAGCAGTACTTC. Its translation is CASSWPISGTYEQYF. The V call is TRBV13, the J call TRBJ2-7; D may be TRBD2 (5 bases). The CDR3 contains 15 residues. From germline, CDR1 is PRHDT and CDR2 FYEKMQ (reference sequence). V was clipped by 4 bases and J by 2 bases, with 15 bases between them.

The chain couples TRBV5-4 to TRBJ2-1, with TRBD2 identical over 9 bases. The CDR3 loop spans 15 amino acids. Germline trimming cut 5 bases from V and 0 bases from J; bases unmatched to any gene: 3. Germline V CDR1 and CDR2: SGHNT, YYREEE (reference sequence). CDR3 protein: CASSIAGASYNEQFF. DNA for the CDR3: TGTGCCAGCAGTATAGCGGGGGCCTCCTACAATGAGCAGTTCTTC.

This clone showed up just once. V gene TRBV10-1 combines with J gene TRBJ2-5; D unclear. Germline V gives CDR1 WNHNN, CDR2 SYGVQD (reference sequence). CDR3 size: 14 residues. The V gene lost 0 bases and the J gene lost 11 bases, with 16 bases spanning the gap. The CDR3 sequence: CASSESGDISNQYF. As DNA, the CDR3 is TGCGCCAGCAGTGAGTCCGGAGATATTAGCAATCAGTACTTC.

The CDR3 loop reads CASSSGGTGVYEQYF. For the CDR3, the DNA is TGTGCCAGCAGTTCCGGAGGGACAGGGGTCTACGAGCAGTACTTC. The gene calls are TRBV6-6 and TRBJ2-5; 10 bases align to TRBD1. The tail of the sequence fits TRBJ2-7 better, so the J call may be wrong. The CDR3 extends over 15 amino acids. Germline lookup yields CDR1 MNHNY and CDR2 SVGAGI (reference sequence).

The V gene is TRBV6-7, the J gene TRBJ1-4; 11 positions agree with TRBD1. TRBV6-7 is treated as an ORF (open reading frame) with a function not yet certain. The CDR3 consists of 19 residues. V shed 2 bases and J 0 bases; nucleotides not matched to a gene: 8. CDR3 residues: CASSYRTGGVRATNEKLFF. CDR3 sequence (DNA): TGTGCCAGCAGTTACCGGACAGGGGGCGTCCGTGCAACTAATGAAAAACTGTTTTTT.

This clone was observed a single time. The chain combines TRBV2 with TRBJ2-2; 9 nucleotides match TRBD2. Germline V CDR1 and CDR2: SNHLY, FYNNEI. This CDR3 spans 15 amino acids. J was trimmed by 2 bases and V by 7 bases; bases with no gene match: 5. As DNA, the CDR3 is TGTGCCAGCACCAAGACTAGCGGTAACACCGGGGAGCTGTTTTTT. Protein: CASTKTSGNTGELFF.

The chain has TRBV6-6 and TRBJ2-6, with TRBD1 matching 8 bases. The CDR3 has 13 amino acids. Germline V gene sequence: CDR1 MNHNY, CDR2 SVGAGI (reference sequence). V lost 6 bases and J lost 8; bases outside the gene matches: 3. CDR3 in DNA: TGTGCCAGCAGGGGGACAGGATCCAACGTCCTGACTTTC. Protein: CASRGTGSNVLTF.

The chain carries TRBV5-1 and TRBJ2-3; TRBD1 might be the D (6 bases). Germline CDR1 and CDR2: SGHRS and YFSETQ. V shed 2 bases and J shed 4 bases, with 17 bases lying between them. CDR3 size: 16 residues. CDR3 nucleotides: TGCGCCAGCAGCTTCACCAGAGGGGGAGCGGCAGATACGCAGTATTTT. This gives the protein CASSFTRGGAADTQYF.

CDR3 region: CASSPEVKNEKLFF. The CDR3 nucleotides read TGTGCCAGTAGTCCGGAGGTGAAGAATGAAAAACTGTTTTTT. The V gene is TRBV19, the J gene TRBJ1-4, with no clear D. In germline, CDR1 is LNHDA, CDR2 SQIVND (reference sequence). Trimming pared 5 bases from V and 5 bases from J, leaving 12 bases between. The CDR3 spans 14 residues.

The chain has TRBV5-1 and TRBJ2-6; a possible D gene is TRBD2 (6 bases). V was cut by 7 bases and J by 0 bases, with 11 bases left in between. Germline-derived CDR1 and CDR2 are SGHRS and YFSETQ. This CDR3 is built from 15 residues. The CDR3 bases are TGCGCCAGCCGGGAGCTGGTCTCTGGGGCCAACGTCCTGACTTTC. Residues: CASRELVSGANVLTF.

V and J are TRBV7-3 and TRBJ2-3, with TRBD1 identical over 11 bases. Germline CDR1 and CDR2: SGHTA and FQGTGA. Losses at the gene ends were 3 bases for V and 5 bases for J; bases not matched to a gene: 10. CDR3 length equals 17 residues. The CDR3 sequence is CASSFSSGTGGLDTQYF. CDR3 in DNA: TGTGCCAGCAGCTTTTCGTCCGGGACAGGGGGGCTAGATACGCAGTATTTT. Supplemented by reference TRBV7-3 and TRBJ2-3, the full variable domain reads GAGVSQTPSNKVTEKGKYVELRCDPISGHTALYWYRQSLGQGPEFLIYFQGTGAADDSGLPNDRFFAVRPEGSVSTLKIQRTERGDSAVYLCASSFSSGTGGLDTQYFGPGTRLTVL.

This CDR3 is CASSGASRDTQYF. CDR3 DNA: TGTGCCAGCAGCGGTGCGTCGCGAGATACGCAGTATTTT. The chain joins TRBV9 to TRBJ2-3; D is unclear. Germline V lookup: CDR1 SGDLS, CDR2 YYNGEE. V was trimmed by 3 bases and J by 5 bases, leaving 10 bases between them. CDR3 length: 13 residues.

This clone was seen more than once but under ten times. The chain carries TRBV2 and TRBJ2-1, with TRBD2 identical over 10 bases. Germline V gene lookup returns CDR1 SNHLY and CDR2 FYNNEI. With 3 bases clipped from V and 7 bases from J, the junction kept 9 bases outside the gene matches. The CDR3 length is 16 residues. The CDR3 DNA is TGTGCCAGCAGTGACAGACGCCTAGCGGGAGCTAATGAGCAGTTCTTC. This translates into CASSDRRLAGANEQFF. The full variable domain, its missing parts supplied by reference TRBV2 and TRBJ2-1, is EPEVTQTPSHQVTQMGQEVILRCVPISNHLYFYWYRQILGQKVEFLVSFYNNEISEKSEIFDDQFSVERPDGSNFTLKIRSTKLEDSAMYFCASSDRRLAGANEQFFGPGTRLTVL.

This clone showed up just a few times. J is TRBJ1-1 and V is TRBV15, with a possible D match to TRBD1 (5 bases). In germline, CDR1 is LNHNV, CDR2 YYDKDF (reference sequence). The germline V and J ends were trimmed by 0 bases and 5 bases, with 13 bases remaining between them. The CDR3 extends over 15 amino acids. CDR3 region: CATSRDGREGTEAFF. The CDR3 DNA reads as TGTGCCACCAGCAGAGACGGCAGGGAGGGGACTGAAGCTTTCTTT.

The V call is TRBV4-1, the J call TRBJ2-1; D uncertain. The length of the CDR3 is 13 residues. Germline values: CDR1 MGHRA, CDR2 YSYEKL. V lost 4 bases to trimming and J lost 1 base, with 5 bases between them. The CDR3 is CASSPASYNEQFF. The CDR3 DNA reads as TGCGCCAGCAGCCCAGCGTCCTACAATGAGCAGTTCTTC.

The DNA of the CDR3 is TGTGCCAGCAGGTTGGGCAAGAGTATGAATGGCTACACCTTC. It codes for CASRLGKSMNGYTF. V is TRBV21-1 and J is TRBJ1-2; TRBD1, as called in the table, went unchecked against the DNA. TRBV21-1 is noted as a pseudogene. This CDR3 comprises 14 residues.

The V call is TRBV5-1, the J call TRBJ2-1, with 12 bases identical to TRBD2. V trimming: 4 bases; J trimming: 8 bases; junction bases outside the gene matches: 7. Per the germline V gene, CDR1 is SGHRS and CDR2 is YFSETQ. The CDR3 totals 15 residues. The DNA for the CDR3 is TGCGCCAGCAGCATAACTAGCGGGAGGAACGATGAGCAGTTCTTC. It specifies CASSITSGRNDEQFF.

The chain recombines TRBV5-1 with TRBJ2-1, with 9 bases lining up with TRBD1. CDR1 and CDR2 (germline): SGHRS, YFSETQ. J was trimmed by 1 base and V by 5 bases; bases with no gene match: 1. This CDR3 has 14 amino acids. The CDR3 is CASRGTGSYNEQFF. CDR3 nucleotide sequence: TGCGCCAGCAGAGGGACAGGGTCCTACAATGAGCAGTTCTTC.

On this clone itself: The junction does not match germline at one end; this may be a read error. The chain uses TRBV7-9 and TRBJ2-1; no clear D. Germline assignment: CDR1 SEHNR and CDR2 FQNEAQ (reference sequence). The CDR3 runs 12 residues. The CDR3 DNA follows: TGTTCCAGCAGCTCTCTACTTCGTGAGCAGTTCTTC. It specifies CSSSSLLREQFF.

V gene TRBV10-1 combines with J gene TRBJ2-5, with unresolved D. The germline gives CDR1 WNHNN, CDR2 SYGVQD (reference sequence). With 6 bases removed from V and 0 bases from J, the gap between germline ends came to 17 bases. CDR3 length equals 16 residues. CDR3 amino acids: CASSSERREYQETQYF. In DNA form, the CDR3 reads TGCGCCAGCAGCTCGGAAAGGAGAGAGTACCAAGAGACCCAGTACTTC.

The genes are TRBV11-2 and TRBJ2-2, with D perhaps matching TRBD1 (6 bases). The V gene lost 5 bases and the J gene lost 6 bases, with 13 bases spanning the gap. In germline, CDR1 is SGHAT, CDR2 FQNNGV. The CDR3 has 14 residues. The CDR3 nucleotides read TGTGCCAGCAGCCCGACAGGCGTCCCCGGGGAGCTGTTTTTT. Its protein product is CASSPTGVPGELFF.

The chain employs TRBV5-1 and TRBJ1-3; D not resolved. V was cut by 0 bases and J by 0 bases, with 4 bases left in between. CDR3 length: 14 residues. Germline V gene lookup returns CDR1 SGHRS and CDR2 YFSETQ. The CDR3 reads CASSLAFSGNTIYF. The DNA for the CDR3 is TGCGCCAGCAGCTTGGCTTTCTCTGGAAACACCATATATTTT.

The V and J genes are TRBV7-3 and TRBJ2-3; D remains unclear. CDR3 size: 15 residues. Germline-derived CDR1 and CDR2 are SGHTA and FQGTGA. Between the trimmed V and J ends, which lost 5 bases and 1 base, there was a span of 13 bases. CDR3 bases: TGTGCCAGCAGCCCCTTTAATGCAGGCACAGATACGCAGTATTTT. It specifies CASSPFNAGTDTQYF. The full variable domain, with the rest looked up from reference TRBV7-3 and TRBJ2-3, is GAGVSQTPSNKVTEKGKYVELRCDPISGHTALYWYRQSLGQGPEFLIYFQGTGAADDSGLPNDRFFAVRPEGSVSTLKIQRTERGDSAVYLCASSPFNAGTDTQYFGPGTRLTVL.

To note about this clone: An end of the junction differs from the germline gene, which may be a read error. The rearrangement joins TRBV7-9 to TRBJ1-1; the D is unclear. Per the germline V gene, CDR1 is SEHNR and CDR2 is FQNEAQ (reference sequence). The CDR3 has 12 amino acids. The CDR3 DNA is TGTTCCAGCAGCCCTATAAATTGGGAAGCTTTCTTT. Translating gives CSSSPINWEAFF.